This T cell receptor beta chain was sequenced in a study of OX40 agonist ivuxolimab in advanced cancers. About the study: Ivuxolimab was administered intravenously to patients at 0.01 to 10 mg/kg every 2 weeks. Three dose-escalation patients had partial responses: one with hepatocellular carcinoma and two with cutaneous melanoma.

Sampling times: baseline, cycle 4 day 1, cycle 7 day 1. Generated by immunoSEQ multiplex PCR, the TCRdb table keeps only in-frame clones and is missing some. Of tens of thousands of clones listed, around 90% are singletons. The length of the CDR3 is 17 residues. The germline V gene encodes CDR1 LNHDA and CDR2 SQIVND (reference sequence). Trimming took 3 bases from V and 7 from J, leaving 19 bases between them. The material was CD4+ or CD8+ T cells sorted from blood, obtained in a trial of the OX40 agonist ivuxolimab. The sequence derives from an adult with an advanced solid tumor such as melanoma, head and neck, liver or kidney cancer. The V and J genes are TRBV19 and TRBJ1-6; possible D gene TRBD1, 5 bases. The DNA of the CDR3 is TGTGCCAGTAGTATCGGTGACAGCGGCCGTGGGAATTCACCCCTCCACTTT. It yields the protein CASSIGDSGRGNSPLHF.